Below are 24 T cell receptor beta chains sequenced from a single sample in a study of Ad26.COV2.S vaccination and SARS-CoV-2 variants. Treatment of the sample: around 19 received Ad26.COV2.S at low or high dose, single or two shots; about 5 received placebo; per-sample allocation not given. It was on day 63 after the first vaccine or placebo injection that samples were taken. The method was immunoSEQ multiplex PCR; TCRdb's version includes in-frame clones alone and lacks a portion of them. This sample has fewer than 400,000 clones; 70% to 90% occur once, and the top ten carry 2% to 2.5%. The starting material was peripheral blood, obtained in a trial of Ad26.COV2.S vaccine versus placebo. The receptor set was obtained from a person aged 18-65 years who received the Ad26.COV2.S COVID-19 vaccine or a placebo.

The CDR3 sequence: CATSRDRLVLAYAGELFF. CDR3 sequence (DNA): TGTGCCACCAGCAGAGATCGGTTGGTACTAGCCTACGCCGGGGAGCTGTTTTTT. The V call is TRBV15, the J call TRBJ2-2; maybe TRBD2 (6 bases). The CDR3 runs 18 residues. CDR1 LNHNV and CDR2 YYDKDF come from the germline V gene (reference sequence). Trimming took off 0 bases at V and 6 bases at J, with 20 bases between the two ends.

This chain joins TRBV24-1 and TRBJ2-5, with D perhaps TRBD1 (6 bases). This CDR3 is built from 15 residues. Germline V gene data show CDR1 as KGHDR and CDR2 as SFDVKD. With 3 bases removed from V and 5 bases from J, the gap between germline ends came to 15 bases. The CDR3 nucleotides are TGTGCCACCAGTGATCGGGCAGCCGACAGGGAGACCCAGTACTTC. Translation: CATSDRAADRETQYF.

CDR3 DNA sequence: TGTGCCAGCAGCCAGAACCCGGGACAGGGTCCCTACGAGCAGTACTTC. Translated: CASSQNPGQGPYEQYF. The V and J genes are TRBV3-1 (or the pseudogene TRBV3-2) and TRBJ2-7, with 9 bases matching TRBD1. The CDR3 loop spans 16 amino acids. Germline values: CDR1 LGHDT, CDR2 YNNKEL (reference sequence). V shed 3 bases, J shed 2 bases, and the junction held 8 bases outside the gene matches.

The rearrangement links TRBV28 to TRBJ1-2; no clear D. V gave up 4 bases and J gave up 4 bases, with 10 bases separating them. This CDR3 has 13 amino acids. From germline, CDR1 is MDHEN and CDR2 SYDVKM. The CDR3 here is CASSSPQIYGYTF. Written as DNA, the CDR3 is TGTGCCAGCAGTTCCCCCCAGATCTATGGCTACACCTTC.

The genes are TRBV7-2 and TRBJ2-7; 10 bases agree with TRBD1. Germline V gives CDR1 SGHTA, CDR2 FQGNSA. V lost 4 bases, J lost 6 bases, and 6 bases stayed unmatched. The CDR3 spans 14 residues. CDR3 residues: CASSSFDRGLEQYF. The CDR3 DNA sequence: TGTGCCAGCAGCTCTTTTGACAGGGGGCTCGAGCAGTACTTC. Based on the CDR3 plus reference TRBV7-2 and TRBJ2-7, the full variable domain is GAGVSQSPSNKVTEKGKDVELRCDPISGHTALYWYRQSLGQGLEFLIYFQGNSAPDKSGLPSDRFSAERTGGSVSTLTIQRTQQEDSAVYLCASSSFDRGLEQYFGPGTRLTVT.

The chain joins TRBV7-2 to TRBJ2-3; 9 bases map to TRBD1. V dropped 5 bases and J dropped 4; count of bases not matched to a gene: 7. The germline V gene has CDR1 SGHTA and CDR2 FQGNSA. The CDR3 runs to 15 residues. Here the CDR3 reads CASSPTGGAADTQYF. Written as DNA, the CDR3 is TGTGCCAGCAGCCCGACAGGGGGTGCGGCAGATACGCAGTATTTT.

This chain connects TRBV18 to TRBJ1-1; D not certain. Trimming stripped 4 bases from V and 6 bases from J, with 18 bases between. Germline V gene sequence: CDR1 KGHSH, CDR2 LQKENI. CDR3 length: 15 residues. CDR3: CASSLNAPGGAEAFF. In nucleotides, the CDR3 is TGTGCCAGCTCACTTAACGCCCCGGGTGGGGCTGAAGCTTTCTTT.

The rearrangement links TRBV5-1 to TRBJ2-7, with 8 bases lining up with TRBD2. The germline V gene encodes CDR1 SGHRS and CDR2 YFSETQ. The CDR3 is 14 amino acids. J gave up 1 base and V 4 bases, and 4 bases lay outside the gene matches. In DNA form, the CDR3 reads TGCGCCAGCAGCCCGGGAGGGCAGTCCTACGAGCAGTACTTC. As protein: CASSPGGQSYEQYF.

The gene calls are TRBV5-1 and TRBJ2-5; 8 bases fit TRBD2. V gave up 0 bases and J gave up 4 bases; unmatched junction bases: 14. From germline, CDR1 is SGHRS and CDR2 YFSETQ. The CDR3 totals 18 residues. The DNA of the CDR3 is TGCGCCAGCAGCTTGGAGTACTCCACAGGGAGCGGGGGAGAGACCCAGTACTTC. This encodes CASSLEYSTGSGGETQYF.

The table lists this clone with a few counts. The genes are TRBV27 and TRBJ2-7; D unclear. The CDR3 covers 13 residues. CDR1 is MNHEY, CDR2 SMNVEV, per germline (reference sequence). The V and J ends lost 2 bases and 2 bases respectively, with 7 bases between them. The CDR3 loop reads CASSLKDPYEQYF. The CDR3 region has the DNA TGTGCCAGCAGTTTAAAGGACCCCTACGAGCAGTACTTC.

The chain employs TRBV6-1 and TRBJ1-4; 7 bases agree with TRBD1. Germline-derived CDR1 and CDR2 are MNHNS and SASEGT. Trimming took 1 base from V and 5 from J; bases not matched to a gene: 1. This CDR3 has 14 residues. CDR3 nucleotides: TGTGCCAGCAGTGAAGAACAGGGGAATGAAAAACTGTTTTTT. Translation: CASSEEQGNEKLFF.

This sequence joins TRBV5-1 and TRBJ1-2; 9 bases align to TRBD1. The germline gives CDR1 SGHRS, CDR2 YFSETQ. The CDR3 consists of 17 residues. Germline trimming cut 1 base from V and 5 bases from J; bases unmatched to any gene: 12. DNA for the CDR3: TGCGCCAGCAGCTTGAGACCCCGGGACAGGGAATTTTATGGCTACACCTTC. Translating gives CASSLRPRDREFYGYTF.

The CDR3 bases are TGTGCCAGCAGTTATTTGCGGGGAAATAATTCACCCCTCCACTTT. This translates into CASSYLRGNNSPLHF. The chain couples TRBV6-2 or TRBV6-3 to TRBJ1-6; D remains ambiguous. In germline, CDR1 is MNHEY, CDR2 SVGEGT. CDR3 length: 15 residues. V lost 3 bases, J lost 5 bases, and 11 bases lay in between.

The chain is built from TRBV2 and TRBJ1-6; D is unresolved. Germline V gene lookup returns CDR1 SNHLY and CDR2 FYNNEI. CDR3 length: 13 residues. The V end lost 3 bases, the J end lost 8 bases, and 8 bases lay between the germline ends. CDR3 residues: CASSDIGDSPLHF. The CDR3 DNA reads as TGTGCCAGCAGTGATATTGGGGATTCACCCCTCCACTTT.

As for this clone: The junction departs from germline at one end; a sequencing error may be responsible. The rearrangement uses TRBV5-4 and TRBJ2-2, with D tentatively TRBD1 or TRBD2 (5 bases each). The CDR3 is 12 amino acids. Germline V gives CDR1 SGHNT, CDR2 YYREEE (reference sequence). The CDR3 spells CASSFGDLEMFF. In DNA form, the CDR3 reads TGTGCCAGCAGCTTCGGGGACCTGGAGATGTTTTTT.

V gene TRBV7-2 combines with J gene TRBJ1-5; D is unresolved. Germline CDR1 SGHTA, CDR2 FQGNSA. CDR3 length equals 14 residues. The V end was cut by 2 bases, the J end by 7 bases, with 12 bases between. CDR3 in DNA: TGTGCCAGCAGCTTATCCACAGCTGGACAGCCCCAGCATTTT. This encodes CASSLSTAGQPQHF.

The chain carries TRBV9 and TRBJ2-1, with D perhaps matching TRBD1 (5 bases). Germline CDR1 and CDR2: SGDLS and YYNGEE. With 4 bases removed from V and 2 bases from J, the gap between germline ends came to 13 bases. The CDR3 extends over 15 amino acids. The CDR3 nucleotides are TGTGCCAGCAGCATTGAAGACAGTACCTACAATGAGCAGTTCTTC. This translates into CASSIEDSTYNEQFF.

This sequence joins TRBV6-1 and TRBJ1-5, with a possible D match to TRBD1 (5 bases). Germline CDR1 MNHNS, CDR2 SASEGT. CDR3 length: 15 amino acids. Trimming cost V 2 bases and J 2 bases, with 10 bases left between them. The CDR3: CASSEWRGGNQPQHF. The CDR3 DNA reads as TGTGCCAGCAGTGAATGGCGAGGGGGCAATCAGCCCCAGCATTTT.

The chain uses TRBV3-1 (or the pseudogene TRBV3-2) and TRBJ2-7, with D perhaps TRBD2 (7 bases). Trimming took 3 bases from V and 4 from J, leaving 16 bases between them. The germline gives CDR1 LGHDT, CDR2 YNNKEL (reference sequence). The CDR3 totals 15 residues. The CDR3 protein is CASSHDVGGRYEQYF. CDR3 DNA sequence: TGTGCCAGCAGCCACGATGTCGGGGGGCGGTACGAGCAGTACTTC.

The rearrangement uses TRBV9 and TRBJ2-2; 7 bases are a match to TRBD1. There are 16 residues in the CDR3. Germline V gene data show CDR1 as SGDLS and CDR2 as YYNGEE. J was trimmed by 0 bases and V by 4 bases; bases with no gene match: 6. The CDR3 spells CASSPMTGSNTGELFF. Written as DNA, the CDR3 is TGTGCCAGCAGCCCGATGACAGGGTCGAACACCGGGGAGCTGTTTTTT. Drawing the rest from reference TRBV9 and TRBJ2-2, the complete variable domain is DSGVTQTPKHLITATGQRVTLRCSPRSGDLSVYWYQQSLDQGLQFLIQYYNGEERAKGNILERFSAQQFPDLHSELNLSSLELGDSALYFCASSPMTGSNTGELFFGEGSRLTVL.

A single count supports this clone. The chain joins TRBV2 to TRBJ1-5; no clear D. The V gene's germline CDR1 is SNHLY and CDR2 FYNNEI. Trimming shortened V by 4 bases and J by 0 bases, and 16 bases separated the two germline ends. The CDR3 has 17 residues. This CDR3 reads CASSVGHRHGSNQPQHF. CDR3 nucleotides: TGTGCCAGCAGTGTAGGGCATCGCCACGGTAGCAATCAGCCCCAGCATTTT.

The CDR3 loop reads CAWSVQGFNEKLFF. CDR3 in DNA: TGTGCCTGGAGTGTTCAAGGGTTTAATGAAAAACTGTTTTTT. The chain uses TRBV30 and TRBJ1-4; D gene unclear. CDR1 GTSNPN and CDR2 SVGIG come from the germline V gene (reference sequence). The CDR3 extends over 14 amino acids. Trimming stripped 0 bases from V and 4 bases from J, with 9 bases between.

V gene TRBV4-2 combines with J gene TRBJ2-7, with TRBD1 matching 10 bases. This CDR3 has 14 amino acids. Losses at the gene ends were 4 bases for V and 7 bases for J; bases not matched to a gene: 7. The germline CDR1 and CDR2 sequences are LGHNA and YNFKEQ. CDR3 bases: TGTGCCAGCAGCCGGAGGACAGGGGGTCGTGAGCAGTACTTC. Translation gives CASSRRTGGREQYF.

The CDR3 here is CASSRSQTSGDTDTQYF. The CDR3 DNA is TGCGCCAGCAGCCGGAGCCAAACTAGCGGGGACACAGATACGCAGTATTTT. The chain links TRBV4-1 to TRBJ2-3; 10 positions agree with TRBD2. V was clipped by 4 bases and J by 2 bases; unmatched bases: 9. Germline CDR1 MGHRA, CDR2 YSYEKL. This CDR3 region has 17 residues.